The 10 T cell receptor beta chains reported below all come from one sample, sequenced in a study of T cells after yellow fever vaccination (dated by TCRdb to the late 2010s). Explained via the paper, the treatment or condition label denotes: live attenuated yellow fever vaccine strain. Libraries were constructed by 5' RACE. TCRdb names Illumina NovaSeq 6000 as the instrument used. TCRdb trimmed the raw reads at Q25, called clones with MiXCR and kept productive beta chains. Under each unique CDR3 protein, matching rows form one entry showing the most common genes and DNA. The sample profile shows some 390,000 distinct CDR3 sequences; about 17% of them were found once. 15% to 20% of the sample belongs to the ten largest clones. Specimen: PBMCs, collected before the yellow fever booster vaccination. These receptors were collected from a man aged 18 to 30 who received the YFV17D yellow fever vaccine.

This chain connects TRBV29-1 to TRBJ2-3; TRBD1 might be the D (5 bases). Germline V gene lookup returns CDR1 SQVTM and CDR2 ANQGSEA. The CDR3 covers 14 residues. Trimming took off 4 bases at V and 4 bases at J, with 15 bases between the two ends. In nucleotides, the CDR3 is TGCAGCGTTGTCAGGGCGAGGTGGGCAGATACGCAGTATTTT. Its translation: CSVVRARWADTQYF.

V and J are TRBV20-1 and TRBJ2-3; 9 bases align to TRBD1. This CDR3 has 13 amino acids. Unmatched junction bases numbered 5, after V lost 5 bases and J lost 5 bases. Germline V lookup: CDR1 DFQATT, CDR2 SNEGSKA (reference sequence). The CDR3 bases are TGCAGTGCTGGGGAGGACAGGGGAGATACGCAGTATTTT. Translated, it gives CSAGEDRGDTQYF.

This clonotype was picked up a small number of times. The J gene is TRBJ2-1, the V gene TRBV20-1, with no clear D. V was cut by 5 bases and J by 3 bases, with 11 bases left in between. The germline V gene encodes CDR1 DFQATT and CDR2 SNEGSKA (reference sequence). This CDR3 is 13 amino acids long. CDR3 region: CSAPEQSYNEQFF. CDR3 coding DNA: TGCAGTGCTCCAGAACAGAGCTACAATGAGCAGTTCTTC.

Here the CDR3 reads CATSRARTYGYTF. The CDR3 nucleotides are TGTGCCACCAGCCGCGCCCGCACCTATGGCTACACCTTC. This chain joins TRBV15 and TRBJ1-2; D unresolved. This CDR3 has 13 amino acids. Trimming shortened V by 5 bases and J by 4 bases, and 11 bases separated the two germline ends. Germline lookup yields CDR1 LNHNV and CDR2 YYDKDF (reference sequence).

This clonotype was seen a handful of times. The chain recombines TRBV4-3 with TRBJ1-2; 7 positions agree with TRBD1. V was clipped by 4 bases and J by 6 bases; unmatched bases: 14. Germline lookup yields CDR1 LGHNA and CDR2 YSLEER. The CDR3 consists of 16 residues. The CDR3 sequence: CASSRGTDSGYDGYTF. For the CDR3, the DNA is TGCGCCAGCAGCCGAGGGACAGACTCGGGGTATGATGGCTACACCTTC.

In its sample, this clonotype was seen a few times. CDR3 loop: CASSVEGGEQYF. The CDR3 bases are TGTGCCAGCAGCGTAGAGGGTGGCGAGCAGTACTTC. The chain joins TRBV9 to TRBJ2-7; D is unresolved. CDR3 length equals 12 residues. The germline gives CDR1 SGDLS, CDR2 YYNGEE. The V end lost 0 bases, the J end lost 6 bases, and 7 bases lay between the germline ends.

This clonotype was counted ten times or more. The CDR3 nucleotides are TGCAGCGCCCTAGCGGGGTCGGGCTACAATGAGCAGTTCTTC. This sequence encodes CSALAGSGYNEQFF. V is TRBV29-1 and J is TRBJ2-1, with 9 bases aligning to TRBD2. This CDR3 contains 14 residues. Germline V lookup: CDR1 SQVTM, CDR2 ANQGSEA. Losses at the gene ends were 7 bases for V and 3 bases for J; bases not matched to a gene: 7.

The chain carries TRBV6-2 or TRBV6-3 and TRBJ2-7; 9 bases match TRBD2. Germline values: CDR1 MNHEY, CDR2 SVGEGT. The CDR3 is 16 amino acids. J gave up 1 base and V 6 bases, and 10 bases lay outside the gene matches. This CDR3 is CASRPASGATSYEQYF. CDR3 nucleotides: TGTGCCAGCAGGCCAGCTAGCGGGGCCACTTCCTACGAGCAGTACTTC.

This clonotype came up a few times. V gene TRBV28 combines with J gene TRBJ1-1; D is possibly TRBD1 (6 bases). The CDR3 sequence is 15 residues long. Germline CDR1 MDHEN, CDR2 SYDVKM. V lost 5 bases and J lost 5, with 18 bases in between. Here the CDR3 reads CASSRFPGDWTEAFF. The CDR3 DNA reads TGTGCCAGCAGTCGGTTTCCAGGGGATTGGACTGAAGCTTTCTTT.

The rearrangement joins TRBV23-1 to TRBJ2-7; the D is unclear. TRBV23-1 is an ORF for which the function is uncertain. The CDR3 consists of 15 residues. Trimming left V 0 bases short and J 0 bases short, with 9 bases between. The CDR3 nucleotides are TGCGCCAGCAGTCAATCGGGGTCTAGCTCCTACGAGCAGTACGTC. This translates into CASSQSGSSSYEQYV.